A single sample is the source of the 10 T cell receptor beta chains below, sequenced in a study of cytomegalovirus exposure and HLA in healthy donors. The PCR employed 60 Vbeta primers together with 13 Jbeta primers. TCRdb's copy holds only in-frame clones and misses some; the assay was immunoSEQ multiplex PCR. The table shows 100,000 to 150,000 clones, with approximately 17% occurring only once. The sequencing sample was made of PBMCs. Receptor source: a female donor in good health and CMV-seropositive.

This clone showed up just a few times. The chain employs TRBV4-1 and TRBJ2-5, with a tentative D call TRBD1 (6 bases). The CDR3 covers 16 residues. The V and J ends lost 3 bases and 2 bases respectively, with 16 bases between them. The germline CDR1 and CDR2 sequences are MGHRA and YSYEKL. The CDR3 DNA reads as TGCGCCAGCAGCCATCCGAGAGGACAGATACAAGAGACCCAGTACTTC. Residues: CASSHPRGQIQETQYF.

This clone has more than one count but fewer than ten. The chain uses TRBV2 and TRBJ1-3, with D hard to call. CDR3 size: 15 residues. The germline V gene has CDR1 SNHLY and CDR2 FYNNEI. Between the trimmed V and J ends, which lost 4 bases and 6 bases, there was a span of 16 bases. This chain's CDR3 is CASSGPGGYENTIYF. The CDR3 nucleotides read TGTGCCAGCAGTGGACCGGGAGGCTACGAAAACACCATATATTTT.

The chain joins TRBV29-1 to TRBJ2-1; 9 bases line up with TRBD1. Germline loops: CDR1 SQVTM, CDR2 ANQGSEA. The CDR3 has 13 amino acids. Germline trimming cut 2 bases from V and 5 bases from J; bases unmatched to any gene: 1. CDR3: CSVERDRDNEQFF. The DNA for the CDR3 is TGCAGCGTTGAAAGGGACAGGGACAATGAGCAGTTCTTC.

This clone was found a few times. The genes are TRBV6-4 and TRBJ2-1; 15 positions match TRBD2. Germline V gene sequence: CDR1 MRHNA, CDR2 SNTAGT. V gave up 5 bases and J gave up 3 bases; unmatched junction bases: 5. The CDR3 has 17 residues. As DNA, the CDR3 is TGTGCCAGCAGTCGACCGGGACTAGCGGGAGGCTACAATGAGCAGTTCTTC. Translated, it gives CASSRPGLAGGYNEQFF.

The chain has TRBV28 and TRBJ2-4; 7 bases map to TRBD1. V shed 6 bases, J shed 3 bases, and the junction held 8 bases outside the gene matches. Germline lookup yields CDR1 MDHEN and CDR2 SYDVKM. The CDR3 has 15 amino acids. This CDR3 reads CASRGQGDDKNIQYF. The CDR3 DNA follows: TGTGCCAGCAGAGGCCAGGGGGATGACAAAAACATTCAGTACTTC.

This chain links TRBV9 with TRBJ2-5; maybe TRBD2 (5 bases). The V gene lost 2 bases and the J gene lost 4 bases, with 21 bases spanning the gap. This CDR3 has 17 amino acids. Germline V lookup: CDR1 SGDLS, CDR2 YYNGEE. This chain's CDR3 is CASSVGAGGYNSETQYF. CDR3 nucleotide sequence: TGTGCCAGCAGCGTCGGCGCGGGCGGTTACAACTCAGAGACCCAGTACTTC.

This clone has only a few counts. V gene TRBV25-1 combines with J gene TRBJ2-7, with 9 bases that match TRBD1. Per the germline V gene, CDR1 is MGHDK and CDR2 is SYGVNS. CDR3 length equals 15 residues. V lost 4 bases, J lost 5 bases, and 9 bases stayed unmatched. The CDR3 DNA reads TGTGCCAGCAGTGGGCTGGGACAGGGTAAAAACGAGCAGTACTTC. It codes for CASSGLGQGKNEQYF.

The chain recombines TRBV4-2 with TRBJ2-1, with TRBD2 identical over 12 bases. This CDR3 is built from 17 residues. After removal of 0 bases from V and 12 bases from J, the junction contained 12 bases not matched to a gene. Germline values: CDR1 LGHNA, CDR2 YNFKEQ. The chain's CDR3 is CASSQDGTSGLGGTQFF. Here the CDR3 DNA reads TGTGCCAGCAGCCAAGATGGGACTAGCGGGCTTGGGGGGACGCAGTTCTTC.

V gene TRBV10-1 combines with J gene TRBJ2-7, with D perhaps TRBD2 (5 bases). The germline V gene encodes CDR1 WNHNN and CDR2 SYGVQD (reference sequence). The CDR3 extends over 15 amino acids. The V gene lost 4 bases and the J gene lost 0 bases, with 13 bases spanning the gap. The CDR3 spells CASSVSGDPSYEQYF. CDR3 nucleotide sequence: TGCGCCAGCAGTGTGTCCGGGGATCCCTCCTACGAGCAGTACTTC.

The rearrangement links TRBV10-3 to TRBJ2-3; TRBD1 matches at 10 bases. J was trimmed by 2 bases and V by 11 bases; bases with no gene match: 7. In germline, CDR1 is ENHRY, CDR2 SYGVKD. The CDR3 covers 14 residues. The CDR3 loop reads CAVAGTGDTDTQYF. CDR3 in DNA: TGTGCCGTAGCCGGGACAGGGGACACAGATACGCAGTATTTT.